Sequencing of this T cell receptor beta chain was carried out in a study of blood T cell repertoires in COVID-19 (dated by TCRdb to the early 2020s). A note on the overall study: The collaborator samples originated in the United States, Italy and Spain and spanned the acute and convalescent phases of COVID-19. The material from the prospective study consisted of cDNA or gDNA derived from T cells, B-cell-depleted T cells, or PBMCs. Deeply sampled blood TCRbeta repertoires from subjects exposed to, actively infected with, or recovered from COVID-19 were included in the dataset. A freely available public database, intended as a resource for researchers studying the immune response to SARS-CoV-2, is where the repertoires were released. The samples were drawn from the first 160 participants of the ongoing ImmuneRACE study and from 1,254 subjects provided by 6 global collaborators. A de-identified subject ID, COVID-19 status, age in years and sex were almost always included in the sample metadata. Where available, HLA class I and class II types were taken from metadata supplied by the sample provider and were not determined by assay-based typing.

At one collaborating source in Seattle, patients were enrolled during active infection and were followed longitudinally through the course of disease. Whole blood was collected in K2EDTA tubes by collaborating institutions according to the institutions' own protocols. Collaborator samples were shipped for TCRbeta analysis as frozen whole blood, isolated PBMCs, or DNA extracted from either sample type. The CDR3 starts with the cysteine, ends with the phenylalanine, and has 15 residues. CDR3 DNA only is kept here, 45 bases in frame from base 1. From a lookup of the germline V gene (reference sequence), CDR1 and CDR2 are LNHDA and SQIVND. The germline ends are 14 bases apart after V is trimmed by 5 bases and J by 3 bases. Regarding this clone: It has no known antigen specificity. Qualities for individual bases were not recorded, and no much larger clone is one base off.

TCRbeta CDR3 regions were amplified from genomic DNA by means of the immunoSEQ Assay, a bias-controlled multiplex PCR. The authors processed their data as follows. The number of nucleated cells in each sample was estimated by amplification of reference gene primers within the assay. To quantify the absolute abundance of each unique TCRbeta CDR3 rearrangement, sequence reads were collapsed and filtered. For each sample, productive Simpson clonality was calculated as the square root of Simpson's diversity index over productive rearrangements. TCRdb took over this immuneACCESS table, retaining in-frame rearrangements with V and J assigned. Such tables are incomplete; in checked studies, under half of the missing clones stem from an unresolved V gene, and the remainder is unexplained. The V and J calls and the clone size are those of that table, but D and trimming were determined from the DNA. Present in this sample are a few hundred thousand clones, roughly 84% of which were seen just once. Of the sample, 0.85% to 0.9% is held by the ten largest clones.

On the study overall, not on this receptor specifically: The quantity of clinical and demographic metadata differed by source and by participant and was supplied without curation.

The sequenced sample was peripheral blood. The receptor chain draws on TRBV19 and TRBJ1-5; the D gene lacks a confident call. The receptor was derived from a human donor with COVID-19, enrolled during active disease. The donor label of this sample is uncertain. The DNA sequence is as follows: TGTGCCAGTAGTGGTCGTTCAGATTTCAATCAGCCCCAGCATTTT. Its product reads: CASSGRSDFNQPQHF.